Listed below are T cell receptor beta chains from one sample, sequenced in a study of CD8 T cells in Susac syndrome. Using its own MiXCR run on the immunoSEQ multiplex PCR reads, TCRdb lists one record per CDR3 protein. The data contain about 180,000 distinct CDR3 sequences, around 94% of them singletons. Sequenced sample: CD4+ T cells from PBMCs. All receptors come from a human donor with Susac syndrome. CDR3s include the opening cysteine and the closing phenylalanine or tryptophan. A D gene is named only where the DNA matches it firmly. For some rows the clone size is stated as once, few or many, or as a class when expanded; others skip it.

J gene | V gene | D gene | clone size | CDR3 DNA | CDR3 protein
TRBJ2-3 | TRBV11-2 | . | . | TGTGCCAGCAGCTTAAGGGCAGCGGTGACTAGCACAGATACGCAGTATTTT | CASSLRAAVTSTDTQYF
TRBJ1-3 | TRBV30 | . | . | TGTGCCTGGAGCGCTACAGGGTTCTCTGGAAACACCATATATTTT | CAWSATGFSGNTIYF
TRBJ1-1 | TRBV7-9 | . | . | TGTGCCAGCAGCTTCCGTCAGGGCGGGACTGAAGCTTTCTTT | CASSFRQGGTEAFF
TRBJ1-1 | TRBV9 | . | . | TGTGCCAGCAGCCCCGGGGGGCCTGAAGCTTTCTTT | CASSPGGPEAFF
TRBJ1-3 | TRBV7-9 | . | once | TGTGCCAGCAGCTTAGGTGTCAGGACCTGGTGGAACACCATATATTTT | CASSLGVRTWWNTIYF
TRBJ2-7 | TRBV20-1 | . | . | TGCAGTGCCGAAAGGGACGGCTACTCCTACGAGCAGTACTTC | CSAERDGYSYEQYF
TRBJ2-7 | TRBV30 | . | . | TGTGCCTGGAGTTCGACAGCCTCCTACGAGCAGTACTTC | CAWSSTASYEQYF
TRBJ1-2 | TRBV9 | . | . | TGTGCCAGCAGCGCGGATCCGGGAAGGGAGGCTAACTATGGCTACACCTTC | CASSADPGREANYGYTF
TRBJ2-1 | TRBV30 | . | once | TGTGCCTGGAGTAATGGAGAGCAGTTCTTC | CAWSNGEQFF
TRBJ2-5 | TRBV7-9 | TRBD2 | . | TGTGCCAGTGTCGGGAGGGGAGAGACCCAGTACTTC | CASVGRGETQYF
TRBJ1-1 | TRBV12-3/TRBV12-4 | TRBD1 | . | TGTGCCAGCAGTTTCGCCGGGACAGGGAACACTGAAGCTTTCTTT | CASSFAGTGNTEAFF
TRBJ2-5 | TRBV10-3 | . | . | TGTGCCATCAGTGAGTCGGGTCGACAAGAGACCCAGTACTTC | CAISESGRQETQYF
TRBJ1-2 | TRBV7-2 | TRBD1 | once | TGTGCCAGCAGCTTTCAAGGGGGACAGGGAAACTATGGCTACACCTTC | CASSFQGGQGNYGYTF
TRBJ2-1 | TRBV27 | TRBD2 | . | TGTGCCAGCAGTATCCAGCGGGGGAGCTCCTACAATGAGCAGTTCTTC | CASSIQRGSSYNEQFF
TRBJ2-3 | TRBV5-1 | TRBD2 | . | TGCGCCAGCAGCTTGTCCCAGCGGGGGGGCAGCACAGATACGCAGTATTTT | CASSLSQRGGSTDTQYF
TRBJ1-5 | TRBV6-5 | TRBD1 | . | TGTGCCAGCAGTCGGACAGGGAGGAATCAGCCCCAGCATTTT | CASSRTGRNQPQHF
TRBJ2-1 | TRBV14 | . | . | TGTGCCAGCAGCCAAGTAGGCAGGTCTGGAGTGCAGTTCTTC | CASSQVGRSGVQFF
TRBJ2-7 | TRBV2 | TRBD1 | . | TGTGCCAGCAGTGCCCCCTCAACAGGGGGGAGCTCCTACGAGCAGTACTTC | CASSAPSTGGSSYEQYF
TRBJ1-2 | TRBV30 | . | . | TGTGCCTGGAGCACGGGCAACTATGGCTACACCTTC | CAWSTGNYGYTF
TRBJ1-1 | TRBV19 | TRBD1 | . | TGTGCCGGCCGGACAGGGACTGAAGCTTTCTTT | CAGRTGTEAFF
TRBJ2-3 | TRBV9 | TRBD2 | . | TGTGCCAGCAGCGTCCTAGCGGGCGGCACAGATACGCAGTATTTT | CASSVLAGGTDTQYF
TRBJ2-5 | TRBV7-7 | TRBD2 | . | TGTGCTAGCAGCTCCATAGCGGGGGGCGGAGAGACCCAGTACTTC | CASSSIAGGGETQYF
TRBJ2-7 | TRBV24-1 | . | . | TGTGCCACCAGTGTTCTTGGGGGCGAGCAGTACTTC | CATSVLGGEQYF
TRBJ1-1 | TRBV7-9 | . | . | TGTGCCAGCAGCCGCCAAATGGGGACTGAAGCTTTCTTT | CASSRQMGTEAFF
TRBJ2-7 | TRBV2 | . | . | TGTGCCACCAGACAGGAACCTGCCTACGAGCAGTACTTC | CATRQEPAYEQYF
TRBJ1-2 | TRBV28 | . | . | TGTGCCAGCAGTACCTCCGGGACGGACCCTGATGGCTACACCTTC | CASSTSGTDPDGYTF
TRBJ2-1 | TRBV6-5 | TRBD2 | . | TGTGCCAGCAGTTACTCAACTAGCGGGAGGGAGAATGAGCAGTTCTTC | CASSYSTSGRENEQFF
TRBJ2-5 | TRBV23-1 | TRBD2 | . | TGCGCCAGCAGCCCCTCCTTGGTGAGCGGGAGGAACCCGACCCAGTACTTC | CASSPSLVSGRNPTQYF
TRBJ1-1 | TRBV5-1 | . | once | TGCGCCAGCAGCTTGCGGGCCGGAAACACTGAAGCTTTCTTT | CASSLRAGNTEAFF
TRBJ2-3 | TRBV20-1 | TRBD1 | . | TGCAGTGCTGGGGACAGGGGGACCACAGATACGCAGTATTTT | CSAGDRGTTDTQYF
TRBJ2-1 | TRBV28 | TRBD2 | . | TGTACCAGCAGATTTAGCGGGAGTGATGAGCAGTTCTTC | CTSRFSGSDEQFF
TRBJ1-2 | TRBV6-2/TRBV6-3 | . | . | TGTGCCAGCAGTTACCATGGGCAGGGTGCCTATGGCTACACCTTC | CASSYHGQGAYGYTF
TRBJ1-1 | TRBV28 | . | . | TGTGCCAGCACCATCTCCGGGATCAACACTGAAGCTTTCTTT | CASTISGINTEAFF
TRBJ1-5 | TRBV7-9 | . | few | TGTGCCAGCAGCTTGCCTAATCAGCCCCAGCATTTT | CASSLPNQPQHF
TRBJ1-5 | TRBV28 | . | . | TGTGCCAGCACTGAGAGCAATCAGCCCCAGCATTTT | CASTESNQPQHF
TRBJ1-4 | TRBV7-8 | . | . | TGTGCCAGCAGCTTCCGCAGCTCGGGTGAAAAACTGTTTTTT | CASSFRSSGEKLFF
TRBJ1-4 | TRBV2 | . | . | TGTGCCAGCAGTGATCGGCCGAACGGCGAAAAACTGTTTTTT | CASSDRPNGEKLFF
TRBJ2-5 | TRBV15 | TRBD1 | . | TGTGCCACCAGCAGGACAGGGGTAGAGACCCAGTACTTC | CATSRTGVETQYF
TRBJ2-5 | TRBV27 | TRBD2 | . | TGTGCCAGCACCTCTCCGGGACTACAAGAGACCCAGTACTTC | CASTSPGLQETQYF
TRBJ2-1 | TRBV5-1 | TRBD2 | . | TGCGCCAGCAGCCCAGCCGGGCTAGCGGGAGGCAATGAGCAGTTCTTC | CASSPAGLAGGNEQFF
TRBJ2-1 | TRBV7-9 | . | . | TGTGCCAGCAGCCCCTTTTTTCAGGAGTACAATGAGCAGTTCTTC | CASSPFFQEYNEQFF
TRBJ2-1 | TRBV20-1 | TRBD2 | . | TGCAGTGCTTCGTACGGGTCCGGGAGGGCCTACAATGAGCAGTTCTTC | CSASYGSGRAYNEQFF
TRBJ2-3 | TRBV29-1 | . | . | TGCAGCGTTGAAACCAGGGGACCCACAGATACGCAGTATTTT | CSVETRGPTDTQYF
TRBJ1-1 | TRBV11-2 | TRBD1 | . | TGTGCCAGCAGCCACTGGTTGGACAGGGAGACTGAAGCTTTCTTT | CASSHWLDRETEAFF
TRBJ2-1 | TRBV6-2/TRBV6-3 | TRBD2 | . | TGTGCCAGCAGTTCCCTTGACGGGAGGGGTCCGGAAAGACAGTTCTTC | CASSSLDGRGPERQFF
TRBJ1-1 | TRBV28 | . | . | TGTGCCAGCAGTTTTTTGCACACTGAAGCTTTCTTT | CASSFLHTEAFF
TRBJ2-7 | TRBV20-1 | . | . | TGCAGTGCTAGTACGGAGTATGGCTACGAGCAGTACTTC | CSASTEYGYEQYF
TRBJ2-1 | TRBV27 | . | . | TGTGCCAGCAGTTTATCGGTCTGGGGTCGGGACTGGCACAATGAGCAGTTCTTC | CASSLSVWGRDWHNEQFF
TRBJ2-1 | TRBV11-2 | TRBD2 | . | TGTGCCAGCAGCTTGAATTTGTTGCTAGCGGGAGGGAATGAGCAGTTCTTC | CASSLNLLLAGGNEQFF
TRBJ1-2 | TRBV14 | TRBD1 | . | TGTGCCAGCAGCCTCACCAGGACAGGCCCCTCGGGCTACACCTTC | CASSLTRTGPSGYTF
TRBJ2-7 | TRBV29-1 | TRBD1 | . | TGCAGCGTTGAGGGACAGGGGGACGAGCAGTACTTC | CSVEGQGDEQYF
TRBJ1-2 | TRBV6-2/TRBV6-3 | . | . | TGTGCCAGCAGACAGACAGAATACTATGGCTACACCTTC | CASRQTEYYGYTF
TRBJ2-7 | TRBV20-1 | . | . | TGCAGTGCTAGGAGGCGGAGCTACGAGCAGTACTTC | CSARRRSYEQYF
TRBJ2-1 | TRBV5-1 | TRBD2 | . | TGCGCCAGCAGGCTAGCGGGAAGTGGGGATGAGCAGTTCTTC | CASRLAGSGDEQFF